This T cell receptor beta chain was identified in a study of T cells in Graves' hyperthyroidism and ophthalmopathy. V trimming: 6 bases; J trimming: 4 bases; junction bases outside the gene matches: 16. The CDR3 has 17 amino acids. The germline V gene has CDR1 MDHEN and CDR2 SYDVKM. Findings and caveats of the study: Blood also carried most thyroid clonotypes expanded above 0.001.

Amplified TCR beta CDR3 regions derived from RNA transcripts. The HTBI primer set was used in a first-round RT-PCR of the TCR CDR3. TCRdb re-called the multiplex PCR reads through MiXCR, storing one row per CDR3 protein. The sample has about 640,000 distinct CDR3 sequences, more than 14% seen once. Comment on this clonotype: Its matching antigen is unknown. The conserved phenylalanine or tryptophan normally closing the CDR3 is absent here, so this likely arose from a read error.

It was uncontrolled infection, other autoimmune disease, pregnancy or lactation that excluded patients. The chain recombines TRBV28 with TRBJ2-7; 9 bases map to TRBD2. This clonotype originated in a woman in her 50s with Graves' ophthalmopathy. The sequencing input was blood. The CDR3 DNA reads TGTGCCAGCAGCCTGGGGGGAATAGCGGGAGCTATTTACGAGCAGTACCTC. Encoded protein: CASSLGGIAGAIYEQYL.